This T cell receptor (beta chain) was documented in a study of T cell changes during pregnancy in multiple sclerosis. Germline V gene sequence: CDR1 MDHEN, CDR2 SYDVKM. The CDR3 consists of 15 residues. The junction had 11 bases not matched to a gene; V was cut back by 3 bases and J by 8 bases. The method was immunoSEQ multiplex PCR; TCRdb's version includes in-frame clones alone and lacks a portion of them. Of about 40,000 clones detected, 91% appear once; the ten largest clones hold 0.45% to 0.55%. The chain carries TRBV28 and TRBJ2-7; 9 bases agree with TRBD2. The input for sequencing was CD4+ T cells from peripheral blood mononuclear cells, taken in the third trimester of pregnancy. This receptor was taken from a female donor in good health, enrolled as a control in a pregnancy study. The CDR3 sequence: CASSFLGLAGLKQYF. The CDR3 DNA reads TGTGCCAGCAGTTTTTTAGGGCTAGCGGGATTAAAGCAGTACTTC.